Each of the 21 T cell receptor beta chains below was sequenced from the same sample in a study of brain T cells in children with intractable seizures. Clones were sequenced by immunoSEQ multiplex PCR, and TCRdb holds only the in-frame ones, with some missing. The sample carries around 100,000 clones, under 95% recorded once. Sample: peripheral blood, taken at surgery. Source of these receptors: a boy under two years old with hemimegalencephaly and intractable seizures.

The CDR3 protein is CAIGTRETQYF. DNA for the CDR3: TGTGCCATCGGGACTAGAGAGACCCAGTACTTC. J is TRBJ2-5 and V is TRBV10-3; 8 nucleotides line up with TRBD2. With V trimmed by 8 bases and J by 4 bases, 0 bases remained unmatched. The CDR3 is 11 residues long. Germline V gives CDR1 ENHRY, CDR2 SYGVKD.

The chain carries TRBV6-5 and TRBJ1-3; 7 positions agree with TRBD1. The V and J ends lost 5 bases and 5 bases, in that order; junction bases with no gene match: 6. This CDR3 spans 14 amino acids. Germline values: CDR1 MNHEY, CDR2 SVGAGI. The CDR3 coding sequence is TGTGCCAGCAGTAATGGGGACAGCCGAAACACCATATATTTT. This encodes CASSNGDSRNTIYF.

The chain links TRBV6-6 to TRBJ1-2; TRBD1 matches at 7 bases. CDR1 MNHNY and CDR2 SVGAGI come from the germline V gene (reference sequence). V lost 1 base, J lost 4 bases, and 6 bases stayed unmatched. This CDR3 is 15 amino acids long. This chain's CDR3 is CASSYLGQILYGYTF. In nucleotides, the CDR3 is TGTGCCAGCAGTTACTTGGGACAGATCCTCTATGGCTACACCTTC.

This clone appeared a single time. The genes are TRBV28 and TRBJ2-7, with D possibly TRBD2 on 7 matching bases. Germline V gene lookup returns CDR1 MDHEN and CDR2 SYDVKM. V lost 11 bases, J lost 2 bases, and 13 bases lay in between. The CDR3 totals 12 residues. The CDR3 coding sequence is TGTGCCGCGGGGGCAGTTCCCTACGAGCAGTACTTC. It yields the protein CAAGAVPYEQYF.

The chain employs TRBV15 and TRBJ2-7; D is perhaps TRBD1 (5 bases). V was cut by 5 bases and J by 2 bases, with 10 bases left in between. The CDR3 consists of 13 residues. Germline-derived CDR1 and CDR2 are LNHNV and YYDKDF (reference sequence). The CDR3 sequence: CATSVTGAYEQYF. The CDR3 DNA sequence: TGTGCCACCAGCGTAACAGGAGCCTACGAGCAGTACTTC.

J is TRBJ2-1 and V is TRBV5-1, with 15 bases lining up with TRBD2. V gave up 0 bases and J gave up 6 bases; unmatched junction bases: 4. Germline-derived CDR1 and CDR2 are SGHRS and YFSETQ. This CDR3 is built from 17 residues. CDR3 region: CASSLVRGLAGGNEQFF. The CDR3 coding sequence is TGCGCCAGCAGCTTGGTCAGGGGACTAGCGGGAGGCAATGAGCAGTTCTTC.

This chain joins TRBV5-1 and TRBJ2-2, with 7 nucleotides matching TRBD2. The CDR3 has 14 residues. CDR1 is SGHRS and CDR2 is YFSETQ in the germline V gene. Losses at the gene ends were 6 bases for V and 5 bases for J; bases not matched to a gene: 7. CDR3 region: CASMAGVGTGELFF. The CDR3 bases are TGCGCCAGCATGGCGGGAGTCGGGACCGGGGAGCTGTTTTTT.

CDR3 bases: TGTGCCAGCAGTTACGCCAGGGAGGGGGTGGGAAACACCATATATTTT. It yields the protein CASSYAREGVGNTIYF. V is TRBV6-5 and J is TRBJ1-3; tentative D call: TRBD1 (6 bases). The germline CDR1 and CDR2 sequences are MNHEY and SVGAGI. The CDR3 sequence is 16 residues long. Trimming removed 2 bases at V and 4 bases at J, with 15 bases between.

CDR3 sequence: CASSQEGGRNNEQFF. The CDR3 DNA sequence: TGCGCCAGCAGCCAAGAGGGGGGCCGGAACAATGAGCAGTTCTTC. The genes are TRBV4-3 and TRBJ2-1; D may be TRBD1 or TRBD2 (6 bases each). This CDR3 comprises 15 residues. V gave up 0 bases and J gave up 5 bases, with 11 bases separating them. Germline assignment: CDR1 LGHNA and CDR2 YSLEER.

This clone was picked up one time. The chain has TRBV20-1 and TRBJ2-2; possible D gene TRBD2, 5 bases. The CDR3 runs to 14 residues. The V and J ends lost 3 bases and 6 bases respectively, with 14 bases between them. CDR1 and CDR2 (germline): DFQATT, SNEGSKA (reference sequence). The DNA for the CDR3 is TGCAGTGCTAGTGTAACTAGTAGGTCCGGGGAGCTGTTTTTT. This translates into CSASVTSRSGELFF.

The chain is built from TRBV18 and TRBJ2-7; 9 bases align to TRBD1. V lost 6 bases to trimming and J lost 7 bases; unmatched junction nucleotides: 7. The germline CDR1 and CDR2 sequences are KGHSH and LQKENI. This CDR3 has 13 amino acids. The CDR3 DNA follows: TGTGCCAGCTCCCCTGACAGGGGGGGAGAGCAGTACTTC. Translation gives CASSPDRGGEQYF.

This chain links TRBV5-8 with TRBJ2-3; 10 positions match TRBD2. Looked up from germline, CDR1 is SGHTS and CDR2 is YDEGEE. The length of the CDR3 is 15 residues. V trimming: 5 bases; J trimming: 1 base; junction bases outside the gene matches: 4. The chain's CDR3 is CASRAGTSGTDTQYF. The DNA for the CDR3 is TGTGCCAGCAGGGCCGGGACTAGCGGCACAGATACGCAGTATTTT.

The rearrangement joins TRBV11-2 to TRBJ2-7; possibly TRBD2 for D (5 bases). Per germline, CDR1 SGHAT and CDR2 FQNNGV. CDR3 length equals 12 residues. V was cut by 1 base and J by 7 bases, with 8 bases left in between. Written as DNA, the CDR3 is TGTGCCAGCAGCTTAGTTCGAGGGGAGCAGTACTTC. Translated, it gives CASSLVRGEQYF.

The chain carries TRBV29-1 and TRBJ2-2, with D possibly TRBD1 on 7 matching bases. The V gene lost 6 bases and the J gene lost 2 bases, with 16 bases spanning the gap. The CDR3 length is 15 residues. CDR1 SQVTM and CDR2 ANQGSEA come from the germline V gene. The DNA of the CDR3 is TGCAGCGTCCCCAGGGGGGTTCCAAACACCGGGGAGCTGTTTTTT. It specifies CSVPRGVPNTGELFF.

V and J are TRBV24-1 and TRBJ2-1; 9 positions match TRBD2. The CDR3 length is 16 residues. CDR1 is KGHDR and CDR2 is SFDVKD in the germline V gene. V was clipped by 6 bases and J by 2 bases; unmatched bases: 7. The CDR3 loop reads CATSRAGGLTYNEQFF. The CDR3 DNA sequence: TGTGCCACCAGTCGGGCGGGAGGGCTGACCTACAATGAGCAGTTCTTC.

The genes are TRBV29-1 and TRBJ2-7, with TRBD2 as a possible D gene (6 bases). V dropped 6 bases and J dropped 7 bases, with 19 bases sitting between them. From germline, CDR1 is SQVTM and CDR2 ANQGSEA. The CDR3 length is 13 residues. CDR3 in DNA: TGCAGCGTAGGACGACTAGGCCTCTTTGAGCAGTACTTC. Protein: CSVGRLGLFEQYF.

The chain employs TRBV7-9 and TRBJ2-6; 11 positions match TRBD2. Germline CDR1 and CDR2: SEHNR and FQNEAQ (reference sequence). There are 19 residues in the CDR3. Losses at the gene ends were 4 bases for V and 1 base for J; bases not matched to a gene: 9. The chain's CDR3 is CASSSLQTSGESGANVLTF. In nucleotides, the CDR3 is TGTGCCAGCAGCTCCCTTCAGACTAGCGGGGAATCTGGGGCCAACGTCCTGACTTTC.

The genes are TRBV7-9 and TRBJ2-3; TRBD1 matches 9 bases. Trimming took 3 bases from V and 3 from J; bases not matched to a gene: 7. Germline V gene lookup returns CDR1 SEHNR and CDR2 FQNEAQ (reference sequence). There are 16 residues in the CDR3. CDR3 coding DNA: TGTGCCAGCAGCTTTAGTCCGACAGGGGGGACAGATACGCAGTATTTT. Its translation is CASSFSPTGGTDTQYF.

The chain joins TRBV6-5 to TRBJ2-7, with D unclear. Trimming cost V 4 bases and J 5 bases, with 9 bases left between them. The V gene's germline CDR1 is MNHEY and CDR2 SVGAGI. This CDR3 region has 12 residues. CDR3 sequence (DNA): TGTGCCAGCAGTTTAAGTGCTCACGAGCAGTACTTC. Translating it yields CASSLSAHEQYF.

As DNA, the CDR3 is TGTGCCAGCAGCTTAGTGGGAGCAACAGGCTCTGGGGCCAACGTCCTGACTTTC. Translated: CASSLVGATGSGANVLTF. The V call is TRBV7-2, the J call TRBJ2-6, with D perhaps being TRBD1 or TRBD2 (5 bases each). This CDR3 has 18 residues. From germline, CDR1 is SGHTA and CDR2 FQGNSA. The ends were cut back, 1 base at V and 0 bases at J, with 13 bases in the middle.

The chain couples TRBV7-9 to TRBJ2-7, with TRBD2 matching over 7 bases. Per germline, CDR1 SEHNR and CDR2 FQNEAQ (reference sequence). CDR3 length: 17 amino acids. The J segment lost 0 bases and the V segment lost 5 bases, leaving 13 bases of the junction unmatched. CDR3 amino acids: CASSPDLGRESSYEQYF. The DNA for the CDR3 is TGTGCCAGCAGCCCCGATTTGGGGAGGGAGAGCTCCTACGAGCAGTACTTC.